The entry below describes one TCR beta chain. An end of the junction does not agree with germline; a read error may underlie this. These data are taken from a study of T cell responses to AZD1222 COVID-19 vaccine. The CDR3 runs 14 residues. CDR1 is SSHAT and CDR2 is FNYEAQ in the germline V gene (reference sequence). Libraries were prepared by immunoSEQ multiplex PCR; TCRdb keeps only in-frame clonotypes and omits some of them. This repertoire shows some 120,000 clones, about 88% found once; its top ten account for around 10%. Sequencing was performed on peripheral blood, taken on day 0 of AZD1222 vaccination. This rearrangement joins TRBV7-7 to TRBJ2-5, with D possibly TRBD2 on 6 matching bases. This clonotype was sampled from an adult in good health. The CDR3 spells CASSHGTSEETQYF. In DNA form, the CDR3 reads TGTGCTAGCAGCCATGGGACTTCTGAAGAGACCCAGTACTTC. Supplemented by reference TRBV7-7 and TRBJ2-5, the full variable domain reads GAGVSQSPRYKVTKRGQDVTLRCDPISSHATLYWYQQALGQGPEFLTYFNYEAQPDKSGLPSDRFSAERPEGSISTLTIQRTEQRDSAMYRCASSHGTSEETQYFGPGTRLLVL.